This is a list of T cell receptor beta chains from one sample in a study of monozygotic twins with inflammatory bowel disease. TCRdb re-called the 5' RACE reads; every CDR3 protein appears as one record, without DNA. The sample totals some 330,000 distinct CDR3 sequences; its top ten clones hold roughly 5.8%. Sequenced material: blood. These receptors were taken from a human donor with ulcerative colitis or Crohn's disease, or a healthy co-twin of an affected twin (not recorded which). Each CDR3 is given with its conserved first and last residue.

v_gene	len	j_gene	CDR3aa
TRBV7-6	15	TRBJ2-2	CASSPGLRDTGELFF
TRBV12-3/TRBV12-4	20	TRBJ2-6	CASSFKGTGDIRSGANVLTF
TRBV5-1	16	TRBJ2-5	CASSHQPRGGQETQYF
TRBV5-1	16	TRBJ1-5	CASSLDGRGENQPQHF
TRBV20-1	13	TRBJ1-3	CSARGEVTDTIYF
TRBV5-6	13	TRBJ1-2	CASSSTGTYGYTF
TRBV4-2	19	TRBJ2-1	CASSTRGTGGRGSYNEQFF
TRBV28	12	TRBJ2-3	CASSWVGDTQYF
TRBV5-6	18	TRBJ2-4	CASSLRQGLRLAKNIQYF
TRBV7-2	14	TRBJ2-7	CASSLGTSGGEQYF
TRBV4-3	16	TRBJ1-5	CASSQDRLLGNQPQHF
TRBV12-3/TRBV12-4	14	TRBJ2-1	CASSLWGGLNEQFF
TRBV5-1	16	TRBJ1-6	CASSLEGGQGGSPLHF
TRBV29-1	11	TRBJ2-1	CSVDSYNEQFF
TRBV7-9	13	TRBJ2-7	CASSATGTYEQYF
TRBV4-3	17	TRBJ2-2	CASSQKPNRGRTGELFF
TRBV7-9	13	TRBJ1-2	CASSPGGNRGYTF
TRBV7-2	12	TRBJ1-3	CASSLRGNTIYF
TRBV5-5	12	TRBJ1-5	CASSRIMGPQHF
TRBV24-1	16	TRBJ1-4	CATSEGRAATNEKLFF
TRBV7-2	16	TRBJ2-3	CASNHRLAGGIDTQYF
TRBV7-2	13	TRBJ2-1	CASSRGVNNEQFF
TRBV12-3/TRBV12-4	17	TRBJ2-1	CASSLAPGTGGRNEQFF
TRBV12-3/TRBV12-4	17	TRBJ2-5	CASSPPAVGVSGETQYF